What follows are 11 T cell receptor beta chains derived from one specimen sequenced in a study of cytomegalovirus exposure and HLA in healthy donors. The PCR made use of 60 Vbeta and 13 Jbeta primers. Measured with immunoSEQ multiplex PCR; TCRdb has only the in-frame clones, and not every one. Altogether over 70,000 clones are present, 80% being singletons, with the ten largest covering around 2%. Material: PBMCs. These receptors originate from a man between 18 and 35 years old in good health and CMV-seronegative.

The chain joins TRBV6-5 to TRBJ1-2, with D perhaps TRBD1 (5 bases). Deletions cut 4 bases from V and 5 bases from J, with 11 bases between. Looked up from germline, CDR1 is MNHEY and CDR2 is SVGAGI. The CDR3 consists of 13 residues. The CDR3 is CASSWGERYGYTF. As DNA, the CDR3 is TGTGCCAGCAGTTGGGGCGAGAGGTATGGCTACACCTTC.

Here the CDR3 DNA reads TGCGCCAGCAGCCCGGACGGGAGGAGCTCCTACGAGCAGTACTTC. Amino acid sequence: CASSPDGRSSYEQYF. The chain is built from TRBV5-1 and TRBJ2-5, with TRBD2 matching over 7 bases. The DNA end lines up better with TRBJ2-7; the J call may be wrong. The V gene's germline CDR1 is SGHRS and CDR2 YFSETQ. This CDR3 spans 15 amino acids.

This clone was observed once. The chain has TRBV18 and TRBJ2-2; 9 positions match TRBD1. The CDR3 runs to 16 residues. Germline-derived CDR1 and CDR2 are KGHSH and LQKENI. V trimming: 3 bases; J trimming: 6 bases; junction bases outside the gene matches: 8. CDR3 in amino acids: CASSPEGQGVSGELFF. In nucleotides, the CDR3 is TGTGCCAGCTCACCTGAGGGACAGGGTGTATCCGGGGAGCTGTTTTTT.

The rearrangement uses TRBV19 and TRBJ2-1; possibly TRBD2 for D (7 bases). Germline loops: CDR1 LNHDA, CDR2 SQIVND (reference sequence). The CDR3 loop spans 15 amino acids. V gave up 0 bases and J gave up 8 bases, with 14 bases separating them. CDR3 residues: CASSIEGGPPHEQFF. In DNA, the CDR3 is TGTGCCAGTAGTATAGAGGGGGGGCCACCTCATGAGCAGTTCTTC.

The V gene is TRBV6-5, the J gene TRBJ1-2, with 9 bases matching TRBD1. The CDR3 spans 16 residues. CDR1 and CDR2 (germline): MNHEY, SVGAGI. V shed 4 bases and J 4 bases; nucleotides not matched to a gene: 10. The CDR3 DNA reads as TGTGCCAGCAGTTCAATGTTGACAGGGGGGTCCTATGGCTACACCTTC. Its translation: CASSSMLTGGSYGYTF.

This clone came up once. The V call is TRBV5-1, the J call TRBJ2-5, with D possibly TRBD1 on 6 matching bases. V lost 4 bases, J lost 1 base, and 14 bases lay in between. The CDR3 spans 15 residues. The germline V gene has CDR1 SGHRS and CDR2 YFSETQ. CDR3 residues: CASSPGVGGQETQYF. CDR3 nucleotides: TGCGCCAGCAGCCCTGGAGTAGGGGGCCAAGAGACCCAGTACTTC.

Only a few counts were recorded for this clone. The rearrangement links TRBV30 to TRBJ1-3; D may be TRBD1 (6 bases). The V gene lost 5 bases and the J gene lost 3 bases, with 11 bases spanning the gap. The CDR3 loop spans 13 amino acids. Germline-derived CDR1 and CDR2 are GTSNPN and SVGIG (reference sequence). CDR3 residues: CAWARDNGNTIYF. The DNA of the CDR3 is TGTGCCTGGGCCCGGGACAATGGAAACACCATATATTTT.

This clone has more than one count but fewer than ten. V gene TRBV5-8 combines with J gene TRBJ2-3; D perhaps matches TRBD1 (6 bases). This CDR3 region has 15 residues. Germline V gene data show CDR1 as SGHTS and CDR2 as YDEGEE. The ends were cut back, 4 bases at V and 1 base at J, with 13 bases in the middle. CDR3 coding DNA: TGTGCCAGCAGCCCCGGGGACAAGGGCACAGATACGCAGTATTTT. The encoded protein is CASSPGDKGTDTQYF.

V and J are TRBV11-2 and TRBJ1-1, with a weak D call TRBD1 (5 bases). Looked up from germline, CDR1 is SGHAT and CDR2 is FQNNGV. V was shortened by 4 bases and J by 1 base, with 16 bases between the two germline ends. The CDR3 is 16 residues long. The CDR3 region is CASSSRGPGGNTEAFF. The CDR3 DNA reads TGTGCCAGCAGCTCTAGGGGCCCGGGAGGGAACACTGAAGCTTTCTTT. The full variable domain, rest sourced from reference TRBV11-2 and TRBJ1-1, is EAGVAQSPRYKIIEKRQSVAFWCNPISGHATLYWYQQILGQGPKLLIQFQNNGVVDDSQLPKDRFSAERLKGVDSTLKIQPAKLEDSAVYLCASSSRGPGGNTEAFFGQGTRLTVV.

The chain links TRBV5-4 to TRBJ1-6, with a tentative D call TRBD1 (5 bases). The germline V gene has CDR1 SGHNT and CDR2 YYREEE (reference sequence). The CDR3 has 14 residues. The germline V and J ends were trimmed by 2 bases and 7 bases, with 10 bases remaining between them. The CDR3 sequence is CASSFDSTNSPLHF. The CDR3 DNA follows: TGTGCCAGCAGCTTCGACAGTACCAATTCACCCCTCCACTTT.

This chain joins TRBV13 and TRBJ2-3, with 8 bases identical to TRBD2. V shed 5 bases, J shed 4 bases, and the junction held 8 bases outside the gene matches. The CDR3 is 15 amino acids. Germline V gene sequence: CDR1 PRHDT, CDR2 FYEKMQ (reference sequence). The CDR3 loop is CASSQPGLGSDTQYF. The CDR3 DNA reads TGTGCCAGCAGCCAACCGGGACTAGGGTCAGATACGCAGTATTTT.